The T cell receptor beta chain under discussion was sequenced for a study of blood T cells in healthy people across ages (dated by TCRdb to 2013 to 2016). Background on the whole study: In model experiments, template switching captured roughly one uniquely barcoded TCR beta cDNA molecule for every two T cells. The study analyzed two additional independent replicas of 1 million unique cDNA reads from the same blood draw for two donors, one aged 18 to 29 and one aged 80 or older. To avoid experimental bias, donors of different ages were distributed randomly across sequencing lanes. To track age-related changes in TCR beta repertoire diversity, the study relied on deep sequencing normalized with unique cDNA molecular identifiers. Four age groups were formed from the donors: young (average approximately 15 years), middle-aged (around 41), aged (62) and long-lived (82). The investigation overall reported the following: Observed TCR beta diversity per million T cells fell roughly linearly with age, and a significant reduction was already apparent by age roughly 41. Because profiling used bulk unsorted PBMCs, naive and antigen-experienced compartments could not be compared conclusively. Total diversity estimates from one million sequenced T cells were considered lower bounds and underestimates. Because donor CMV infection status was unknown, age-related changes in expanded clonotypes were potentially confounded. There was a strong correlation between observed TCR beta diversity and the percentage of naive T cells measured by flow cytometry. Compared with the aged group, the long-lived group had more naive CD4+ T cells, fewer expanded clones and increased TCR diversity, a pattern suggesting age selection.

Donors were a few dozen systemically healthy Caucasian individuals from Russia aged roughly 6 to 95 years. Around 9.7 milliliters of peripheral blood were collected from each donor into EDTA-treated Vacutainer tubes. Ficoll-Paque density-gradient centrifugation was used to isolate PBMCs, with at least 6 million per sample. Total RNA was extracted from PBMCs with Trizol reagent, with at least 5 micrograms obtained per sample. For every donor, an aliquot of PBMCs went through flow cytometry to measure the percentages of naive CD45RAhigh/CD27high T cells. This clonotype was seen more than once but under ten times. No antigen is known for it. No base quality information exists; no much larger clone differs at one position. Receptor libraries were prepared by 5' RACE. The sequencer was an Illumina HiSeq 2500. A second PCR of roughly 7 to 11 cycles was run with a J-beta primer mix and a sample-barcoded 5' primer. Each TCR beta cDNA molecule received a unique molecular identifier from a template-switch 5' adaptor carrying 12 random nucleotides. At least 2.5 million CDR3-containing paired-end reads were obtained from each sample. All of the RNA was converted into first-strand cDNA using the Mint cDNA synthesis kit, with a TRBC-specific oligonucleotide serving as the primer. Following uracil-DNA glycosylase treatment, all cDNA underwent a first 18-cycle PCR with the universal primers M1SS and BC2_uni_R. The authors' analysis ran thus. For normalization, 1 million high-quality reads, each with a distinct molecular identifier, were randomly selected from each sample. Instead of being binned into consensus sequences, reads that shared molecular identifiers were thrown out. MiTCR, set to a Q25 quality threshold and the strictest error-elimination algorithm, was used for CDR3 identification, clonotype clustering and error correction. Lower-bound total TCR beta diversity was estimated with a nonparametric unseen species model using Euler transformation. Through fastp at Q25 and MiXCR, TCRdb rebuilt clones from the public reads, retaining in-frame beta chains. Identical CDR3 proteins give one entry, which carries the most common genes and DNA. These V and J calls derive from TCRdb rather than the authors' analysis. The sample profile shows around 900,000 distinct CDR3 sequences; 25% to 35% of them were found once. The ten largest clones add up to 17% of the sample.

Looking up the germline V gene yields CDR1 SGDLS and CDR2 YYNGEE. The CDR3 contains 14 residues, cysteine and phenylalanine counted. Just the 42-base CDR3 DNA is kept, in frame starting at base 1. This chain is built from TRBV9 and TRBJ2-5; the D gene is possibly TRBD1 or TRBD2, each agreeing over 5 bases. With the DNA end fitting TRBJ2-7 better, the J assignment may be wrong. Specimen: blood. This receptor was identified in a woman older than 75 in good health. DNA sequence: TGTGCCAGCAGCGCAGGTACCGGGACGGTCGAGCAGTACTTC. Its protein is CASSAGTGTVEQYF.